These 26 T cell receptor beta chains were sequenced from one sample in a study of T-cell reconstitution after alpha-beta-depleted transplantation in children. Unique molecular identifiers were incorporated into the prepared TCRbeta library. TCRdb passed the PCR reads through MiXCR, listing each CDR3 protein once. In the table there are about 690,000 distinct CDR3 sequences, 15% to 20% of which are singletons. The sequences come from PBMCs from the stem cell graft donor, collected from the stem cell graft. These TCRs come from a human donor who donated a stem cell graft to a child with acute myeloid leukemia.

This chain uses TRBV12-3 or TRBV12-4 with TRBJ2-7, with D perhaps being TRBD1 or TRBD2 (6 bases each). This CDR3 is 13 amino acids long. V shed 3 bases and J shed 5 bases, with 11 bases lying between them. The CDR3 sequence is CASSFRGPNEQYF. CDR3 bases: TGTGCCAGCAGTTTTCGGGGGCCCAACGAGCAGTACTTC.

The chain recombines TRBV7-9 with TRBJ1-2, with D possibly TRBD1 on 5 matching bases. The CDR3 has 15 amino acids. Germline assignment: CDR1 SEHNR and CDR2 FQNEAQ (reference sequence). V lost 5 bases and J 1 base, leaving 14 bases between the germline ends. The CDR3: CASSQGTDFNYGYTF. The CDR3 nucleotides read TGTGCCAGCAGCCAAGGGACGGATTTTAACTATGGCTACACCTTC.

Ten or more counts support this clonotype. This rearrangement joins TRBV7-9 to TRBJ1-1; 11 bases match TRBD1. This CDR3 contains 17 residues. CDR1 SEHNR and CDR2 FQNEAQ come from the germline V gene (reference sequence). Trimming removed 4 bases from V and 4 bases from J; junction bases left unmatched: 11. In nucleotides, the CDR3 is TGTGCCAGCAGCTCCAGTGGCGCGGGGACAGGGGGCACTGAAGCTTTCTTT. Translated: CASSSSGAGTGGTEAFF.

This clonotype has just a few counts. The chain combines TRBV12-3 or TRBV12-4 with TRBJ1-6; possibly TRBD1 for D (5 bases). V gave up 5 bases and J gave up 0 bases, with 14 bases separating them. The CDR3 is 17 amino acids. The CDR3 DNA sequence: TGTGCCAGCAGTCCTTCCGGGACGGGCTCCTATAATTCACCCCTCCACTTT. Amino acid sequence: CASSPSGTGSYNSPLHF.

This clonotype was found a few times. The chain's CDR3 is CASSQDRRGETQYF. The CDR3 DNA is TGCGCCAGCAGCCAAGATCGGAGAGGGGAGACCCAGTACTTC. The rearrangement joins TRBV4-3 to TRBJ2-5; possibly TRBD2 for D (5 bases). Trimming left V 0 bases short and J 5 bases short, with 10 bases between. Germline V CDR1 and CDR2: LGHNA, YSLEER. This CDR3 is built from 14 residues.

This clonotype has only a few counts. The V and J genes are TRBV11-2 and TRBJ1-5; no definite D call. The germline CDR1 and CDR2 sequences are SGHAT and FQNNGV. The length of the CDR3 is 13 residues. V dropped 3 bases and J dropped 7 bases, with 10 bases sitting between them. The DNA for the CDR3 is TGTGCCAGCAGCTTCTCCCCGGTCCAGCCCCAGCATTTT. Encoded protein: CASSFSPVQPQHF. The full variable domain, rest sourced from reference TRBV11-2 and TRBJ1-5, is EAGVAQSPRYKIIEKRQSVAFWCNPISGHATLYWYQQILGQGPKLLIQFQNNGVVDDSQLPKDRFSAERLKGVDSTLKIQPAKLEDSAVYLCASSFSPVQPQHFGDGTRLSIL.

This chain uses TRBV11-2 with TRBJ1-3, with TRBD1 identical over 8 bases. Germline assignment: CDR1 SGHAT and CDR2 FQNNGV. Trimming cost V 0 bases and J 2 bases; bases outside gene matches: 6. The CDR3 loop spans 17 amino acids. CDR3 sequence reads: CASSLDLQGVTGNTIYF. The CDR3 DNA sequence: TGTGCCAGCAGCTTAGACCTACAGGGGGTGACTGGAAACACCATATATTTT.

This clonotype appeared many times. The chain combines TRBV5-1 with TRBJ2-3, with D possibly being TRBD1 or TRBD2 (5 bases each). The CDR3 is 12 residues long. Germline CDR1 is SGHRS and CDR2 is YFSETQ. Trimming cost V 4 bases and J 6 bases, with 9 bases left between them. The DNA for the CDR3 is TGCGCCAGCAGCCCCGAGGGGGATACGCAGTATTTT. Protein sequence: CASSPEGDTQYF. Looking up the rest from reference TRBV5-1 and TRBJ2-3 gives the full variable domain: KAGVTQTPRYLIKTRGQQVTLSCSPISGHRSVSWYQQTPGQGLQFLFEYFSETQRNKGNFPGRFSGRQFSNSRSEMNVSTLELGDSALYLCASSPEGDTQYFGPGTRLTVL.

The chain recombines TRBV5-6 with TRBJ1-2, with a possible D match to TRBD1 (5 bases). Germline assignment: CDR1 SGHDT and CDR2 YYEEEE. This CDR3 comprises 13 residues. The V end lost 5 bases, the J end lost 8 bases, and 16 bases lay between the germline ends. Here the CDR3 reads CASRFAGGRGYTF. The CDR3 nucleotides are TGTGCCAGCAGGTTCGCCGGGGGGAGAGGCTACACCTTC.

J is TRBJ2-1 and V is TRBV7-2; a weak D match, TRBD2 (5 bases). The ends were cut back, 2 bases at V and 7 bases at J, with 12 bases in the middle. Germline CDR1 is SGHTA and CDR2 is FQGNSA. This CDR3 contains 14 residues. CDR3 loop: CASSLRASRNEQFF. Written as DNA, the CDR3 is TGTGCCAGCAGCTTAAGGGCTAGCAGGAATGAGCAGTTCTTC.

The sample holds a few counts of this clonotype. CDR3 coding DNA: TGTGCCAGCAGAAGAGGGACAGCTTATAGCAATCAGCCCCAGCATTTT. Amino acid sequence: CASRRGTAYSNQPQHF. This chain links TRBV6-1 with TRBJ1-5; TRBD1 matches at 7 bases. The CDR3 is 16 amino acids. Germline lookup yields CDR1 MNHNS and CDR2 SASEGT. Trimming cost V 6 bases and J 0 bases; bases outside gene matches: 8.

The chain has TRBV6-1 and TRBJ1-5; D is uncertain. The CDR3 is 15 residues long. Germline V gene lookup returns CDR1 MNHNS and CDR2 SASEGT. V lost 1 base, J lost 5 bases, and 12 bases lay in between. CDR3 sequence reads: CASSEGPAPHQPQHF. The CDR3 DNA is TGTGCCAGCAGTGAAGGCCCGGCTCCCCATCAGCCCCAGCATTTT.

The genes are TRBV7-2 and TRBJ2-2; TRBD2 matches 7 bases. Unmatched junction bases numbered 12, after V lost 7 bases and J lost 4 bases. CDR3 length: 16 residues. Germline V gene sequence: CDR1 SGHTA, CDR2 FQGNSA. As DNA, the CDR3 is TGTGCCAGCACACAAATTTCGGGGGGAGGCACCGGGGAGCTGTTTTTT. Amino acid sequence: CASTQISGGGTGELFF.

This clonotype was seen only a few times. V and J are TRBV5-1 and TRBJ2-7; D is ambiguous. Trimming took 1 base from V and 0 from J, leaving 8 bases between them. The CDR3 is made up of 14 amino acids. Germline loops: CDR1 SGHRS, CDR2 YFSETQ. Here the CDR3 reads CASSLMGSSYEQYV. CDR3 DNA: TGCGCCAGCAGCTTGATGGGCAGCTCCTACGAGCAGTACGTC.

This chain connects TRBV6-2 or TRBV6-3 to TRBJ2-7; D not resolved. This CDR3 has 12 residues. CDR1 MNHEY and CDR2 SVGEGT come from the germline V gene. Trimming took 2 bases from V and 2 from J, leaving 4 bases between them. CDR3 residues: CASSYTPYEQYV. The CDR3, as DNA: TGTGCCAGCAGTTACACCCCCTACGAGCAGTACGTC.

The table lists this clonotype with many counts. This chain joins TRBV20-1 and TRBJ1-2; TRBD1 agrees at 8 bases. The CDR3 has 12 residues. Germline V gives CDR1 DFQATT, CDR2 SNEGSKA (reference sequence). V was clipped by 5 bases and J by 7 bases; unmatched bases: 6. CDR3 sequence (DNA): TGCAGTGCTCCTCAGGGGGCGGGTGGCTACACCTTC. Amino acids: CSAPQGAGGYTF.

As for this clonotype: One junction end does not reproduce the germline sequence, and a read error may be involved. The CDR3 DNA follows: TGTGCCAGCAGTTACAGACCAGCGGGGGGACCTCCCTACAATGAGCATTTCTTC. Protein: CASSYRPAGGPPYNEHFF. The V and J genes are TRBV6-5 and TRBJ2-1; TRBD2 matches 9 bases. This CDR3 comprises 18 residues. CDR1 MNHEY and CDR2 SVGAGI come from the germline V gene.

In this sample, this clonotype turned up many times. V gene TRBV24-1 combines with J gene TRBJ2-3; tentatively, D is TRBD1 or TRBD2 (5 bases each). Trimming removed 2 bases from V and 7 bases from J, with 9 bases in between. Germline V gene sequence: CDR1 KGHDR, CDR2 SFDVKD. The CDR3 has 13 amino acids. CDR3 in DNA: TGTGCCACCAGTGATTCCTGGGGGAATACGCAGTATTTT. The encoded protein is CATSDSWGNTQYF.

This clonotype was seen repeatedly, ten times or more. The genes are TRBV9 and TRBJ2-7; the match to TRBD1 covers 7 bases. The CDR3 has 14 residues. From germline, CDR1 is SGDLS and CDR2 YYNGEE. With 0 bases clipped from V and 5 bases from J, the junction kept 5 bases outside the gene matches. Here the CDR3 DNA reads TGTGCCAGCAGCGTAGGACAGGGCGGCAACGAGCAGTACTTC. It codes for CASSVGQGGNEQYF.

V usage is TRBV29-1 and J usage is TRBJ2-1, with D possibly matching TRBD2 (5 bases). V lost 5 bases and J lost 0, with 14 bases in between. The CDR3 has 15 amino acids. From germline, CDR1 is SQVTM and CDR2 ANQGSEA. CDR3 protein: CSVFPAESSYNEQFF. The CDR3 bases are TGCAGCGTTTTCCCAGCGGAGAGCTCCTACAATGAGCAGTTCTTC.

At least ten counts were recorded for this clonotype. The V and J genes are TRBV5-1 and TRBJ1-5; D is perhaps TRBD1 (6 bases). CDR3 length: 16 amino acids. From germline, CDR1 is SGHRS and CDR2 YFSETQ. V lost 3 bases, J lost 0 bases, and 13 bases lay in between. The CDR3 is CASSSTGPYSNQPQHF. In nucleotides, the CDR3 is TGCGCCAGCAGCTCGACAGGCCCCTATAGCAATCAGCCCCAGCATTTT.

This clonotype showed up just a few times. The V and J genes are TRBV12-3 or TRBV12-4 and TRBJ1-2, with 7 bases fitting TRBD1. Trimming cost V 6 bases and J 7 bases; bases outside gene matches: 11. This CDR3 region has 14 residues. The CDR3 sequence: CASSPGTDPGGYTF. The CDR3 coding sequence is TGTGCCAGCAGCCCTGGGACAGACCCGGGTGGCTACACCTTC.

This clonotype was found a few times. CDR3 region: CASSRTGTVNTGELFF. CDR3 in DNA: TGTGCCAGCAGCCGCACCGGGACAGTTAACACCGGGGAGCTGTTTTTT. V and J are TRBV5-5 and TRBJ2-2, with TRBD1 matching 7 bases. This CDR3 spans 16 amino acids. Germline V lookup: CDR1 SGHKS, CDR2 YYEKEE (reference sequence). The trim removed 4 bases at V and 2 bases at J, leaving 8 bases unmatched. Looking up the rest from reference TRBV5-5 and TRBJ2-2 gives the full variable domain: DAGVTQSPTHLIKTRGQQVTLRCSPISGHKSVSWYQQVLGQGPQFIFQYYEKEERGRGNFPDRFSARQFPNYSSELNVNALLLGDSALYLCASSRTGTVNTGELFFGEGSRLTVL.

This clonotype has more than one count but fewer than ten. The chain carries TRBV20-1 and TRBJ2-5; tentatively, D is TRBD2 (6 bases). Germline CDR1 reads DFQATT; CDR2 reads SNEGSKA (reference sequence). V was trimmed by 3 bases and J by 6 bases, leaving 20 bases between them. CDR3 length: 15 amino acids. The CDR3 reads CSAREGLNDPKTQYF. The DNA for the CDR3 is TGCAGTGCTAGGGAGGGGTTGAACGACCCAAAGACCCAGTACTTC.

The V gene is TRBV11-2, the J gene TRBJ2-6, with a tentative D call TRBD2 (5 bases). The CDR3 sequence is 17 residues long. Germline CDR1 reads SGHAT; CDR2 reads FQNNGV. V shed 1 base and J shed 1 base, with 11 bases lying between them. This chain's CDR3 is CASSLGRRGSGANVLTF. CDR3 bases: TGTGCCAGCAGCTTAGGACGTAGAGGGTCTGGGGCCAACGTCCTGACTTTC.

The table lists this clonotype with many counts. The chain carries TRBV20-1 and TRBJ2-1; TRBD1 might be the D (6 bases). CDR3 size: 12 residues. Germline lookup yields CDR1 DFQATT and CDR2 SNEGSKA (reference sequence). The germline V and J ends were trimmed by 2 bases and 7 bases, with 9 bases remaining between them. CDR3 nucleotides: TGCAGTGCTAGACGAGGGGGTAATGAGCAGTTCTTC. Its protein is CSARRGGNEQFF.